This TCR beta chain was sequenced in a study of blood T cell repertoires in COVID-19. As for the study in general: Acute-phase and convalescent COVID-19 samples originated in the United States, Italy and Spain.

The CDR3 runs 11 residues. V shed 2 bases, J shed 8 bases, and the junction held 2 bases outside the gene matches. Germline CDR1 GTSNPN, CDR2 SVGIG (reference sequence). Some clones are missing from TCRdb's copy, which holds only in-frame ones; the method was immunoSEQ multiplex PCR. The sample contains over 450,000 clones, 85% to 90% of which appear only once. This clone was found once. This receptor was taken from a woman aged 50 to 60 with COVID-19, enrolled during active disease. V is TRBV30 and J is TRBJ1-2; 7 nucleotides match TRBD1. The sequencing input was peripheral blood. In nucleotides, the CDR3 is TGTGCCTGGAGTTCGGGACAGGGCTACACCTTC. Translating it yields CAWSSGQGYTF.